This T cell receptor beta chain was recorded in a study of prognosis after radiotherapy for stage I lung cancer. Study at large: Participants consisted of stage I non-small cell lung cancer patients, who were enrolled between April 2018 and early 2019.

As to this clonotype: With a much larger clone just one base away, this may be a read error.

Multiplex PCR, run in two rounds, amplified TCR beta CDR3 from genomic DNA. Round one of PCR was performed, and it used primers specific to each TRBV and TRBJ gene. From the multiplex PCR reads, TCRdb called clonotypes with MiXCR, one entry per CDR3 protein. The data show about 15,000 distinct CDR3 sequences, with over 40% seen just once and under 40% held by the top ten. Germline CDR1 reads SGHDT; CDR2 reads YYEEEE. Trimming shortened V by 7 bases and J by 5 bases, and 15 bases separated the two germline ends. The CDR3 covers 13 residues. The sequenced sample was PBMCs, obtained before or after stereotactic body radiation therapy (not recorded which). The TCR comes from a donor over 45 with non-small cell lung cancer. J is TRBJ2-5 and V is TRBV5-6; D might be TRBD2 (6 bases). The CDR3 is CASLGCAGETQYF. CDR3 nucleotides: TGTGCCAGCCTGGGGTGCGCGGGGGAGACCCAGTACTTC.